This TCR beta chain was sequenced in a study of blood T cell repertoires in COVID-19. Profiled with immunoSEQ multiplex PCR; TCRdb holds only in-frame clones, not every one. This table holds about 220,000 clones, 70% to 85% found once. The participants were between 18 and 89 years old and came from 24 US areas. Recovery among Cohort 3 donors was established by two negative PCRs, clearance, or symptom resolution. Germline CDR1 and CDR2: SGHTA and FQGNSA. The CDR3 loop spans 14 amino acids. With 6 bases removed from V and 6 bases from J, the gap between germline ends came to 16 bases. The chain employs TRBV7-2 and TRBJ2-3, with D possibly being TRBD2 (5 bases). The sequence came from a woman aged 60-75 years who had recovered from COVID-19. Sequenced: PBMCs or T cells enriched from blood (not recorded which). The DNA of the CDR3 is TGTGCCAGCAGACGTCCGGAGAGGGCGGATACGCAGTATTTT. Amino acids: CASRRPERADTQYF.